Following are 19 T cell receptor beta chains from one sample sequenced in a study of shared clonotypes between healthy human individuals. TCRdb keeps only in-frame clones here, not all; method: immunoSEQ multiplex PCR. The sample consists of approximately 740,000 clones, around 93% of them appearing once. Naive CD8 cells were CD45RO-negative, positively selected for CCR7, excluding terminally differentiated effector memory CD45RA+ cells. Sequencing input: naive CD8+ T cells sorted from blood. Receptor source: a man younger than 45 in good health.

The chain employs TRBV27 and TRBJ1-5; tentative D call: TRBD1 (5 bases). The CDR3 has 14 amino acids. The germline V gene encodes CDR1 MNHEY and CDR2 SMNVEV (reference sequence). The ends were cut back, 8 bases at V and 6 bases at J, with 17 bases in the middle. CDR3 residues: CASGSLGGSQPQHF. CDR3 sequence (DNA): TGTGCCAGCGGGAGTCTGGGGGGGAGTCAGCCCCAGCATTTT.

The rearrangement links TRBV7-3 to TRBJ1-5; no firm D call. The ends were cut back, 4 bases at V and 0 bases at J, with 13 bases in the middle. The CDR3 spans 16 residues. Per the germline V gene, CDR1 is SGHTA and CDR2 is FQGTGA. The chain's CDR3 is CASSYKGGYSNQPQHF. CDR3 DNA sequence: TGTGCCAGCAGCTATAAAGGCGGGTATAGCAATCAGCCCCAGCATTTT.

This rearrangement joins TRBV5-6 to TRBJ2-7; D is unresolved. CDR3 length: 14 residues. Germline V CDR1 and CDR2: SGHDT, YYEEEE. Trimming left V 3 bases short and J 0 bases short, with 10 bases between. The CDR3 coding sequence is TGTGCCAGCAGCTATGACCCCAGCTCCTACGAGCAGTACTTC. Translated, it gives CASSYDPSSYEQYF.

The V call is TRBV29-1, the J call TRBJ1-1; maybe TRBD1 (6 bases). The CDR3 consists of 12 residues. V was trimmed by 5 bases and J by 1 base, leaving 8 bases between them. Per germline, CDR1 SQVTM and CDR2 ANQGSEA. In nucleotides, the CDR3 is TGCAGCGTTTGGGGACAGAACACTGAAGCTTTCTTT. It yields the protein CSVWGQNTEAFF.

The CDR3, as DNA: TGTGCCAGCAGCGGAACATCAGGGGGGTACTACAATGAGCAGTTCTTC. It yields the protein CASSGTSGGYYNEQFF. This sequence joins TRBV7-9 and TRBJ2-1; tentatively, D is TRBD1 (7 bases). V lost 5 bases and J lost 3, with 17 bases in between. This CDR3 spans 16 amino acids. Germline-derived CDR1 and CDR2 are SEHNR and FQNEAQ (reference sequence).

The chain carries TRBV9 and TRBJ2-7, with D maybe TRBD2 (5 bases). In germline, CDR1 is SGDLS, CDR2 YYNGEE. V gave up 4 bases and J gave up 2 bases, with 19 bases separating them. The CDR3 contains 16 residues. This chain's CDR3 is CASSSRPRTATYEQYF. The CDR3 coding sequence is TGTGCCAGCAGCTCCCGACCTCGGACTGCAACCTACGAGCAGTACTTC.

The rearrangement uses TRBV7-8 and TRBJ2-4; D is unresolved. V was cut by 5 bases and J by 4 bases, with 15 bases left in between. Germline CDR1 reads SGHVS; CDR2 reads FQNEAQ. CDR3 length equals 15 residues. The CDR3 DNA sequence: TGTGCCAGCAGCCCGGTGGGTTACTCTAAAAACATTCAGTACTTC. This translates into CASSPVGYSKNIQYF.

DNA of the CDR3: TGTGCCAGCAGCTCCGGACAGGGTGCAAAGACCCAGTACTTC. Translation: CASSSGQGAKTQYF. The rearrangement uses TRBV11-2 and TRBJ2-5; 8 bases are a match to TRBD1. V lost 4 bases and J lost 6; bases outside the gene matches: 7. The CDR3 is made up of 14 amino acids. The germline gives CDR1 SGHAT, CDR2 FQNNGV.

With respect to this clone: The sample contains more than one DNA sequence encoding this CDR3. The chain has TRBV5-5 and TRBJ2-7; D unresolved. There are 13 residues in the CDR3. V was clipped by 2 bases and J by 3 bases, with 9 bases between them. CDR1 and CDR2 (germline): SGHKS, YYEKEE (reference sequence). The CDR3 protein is CASSFLTVYEQYF. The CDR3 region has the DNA TGTGCCAGCAGCTTTTTGACGGTCTACGAGCAGTACTTC.

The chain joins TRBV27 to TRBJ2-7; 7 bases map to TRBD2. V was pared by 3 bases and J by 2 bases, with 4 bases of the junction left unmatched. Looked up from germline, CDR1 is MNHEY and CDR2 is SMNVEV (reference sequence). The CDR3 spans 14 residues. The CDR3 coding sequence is TGTGCCAGCAGTTTGGGAGGGATTCCCTACGAGCAGTACTTC. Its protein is CASSLGGIPYEQYF.

CDR3 in amino acids: CASSPDTSTNEKLFF. In DNA, the CDR3 is TGCGCCAGCAGCCCGGACACCTCAACTAATGAAAAACTGTTTTTT. This chain uses TRBV4-3 with TRBJ1-4, with D tentatively TRBD1 (5 bases). CDR1 LGHNA and CDR2 YSLEER come from the germline V gene. Trimming shortened V by 4 bases and J by 0 bases, and 9 bases separated the two germline ends. The CDR3 totals 15 residues.

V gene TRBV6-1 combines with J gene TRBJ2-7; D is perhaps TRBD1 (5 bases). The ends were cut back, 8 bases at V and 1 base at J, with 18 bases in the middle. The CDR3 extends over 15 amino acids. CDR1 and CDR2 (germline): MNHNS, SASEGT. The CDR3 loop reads CASSPRQGISYEQYF. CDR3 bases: TGTGCCAGCTCCCCACGGCAGGGAATATCCTACGAGCAGTACTTC.

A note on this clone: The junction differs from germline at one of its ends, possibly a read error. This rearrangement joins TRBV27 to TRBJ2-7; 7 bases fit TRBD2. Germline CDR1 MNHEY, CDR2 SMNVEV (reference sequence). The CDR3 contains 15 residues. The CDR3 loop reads CASSYTSDPSYKQYF. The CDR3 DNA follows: TGTGCCAGCAGTTATACTAGCGACCCTTCCTACAAGCAGTACTTC.

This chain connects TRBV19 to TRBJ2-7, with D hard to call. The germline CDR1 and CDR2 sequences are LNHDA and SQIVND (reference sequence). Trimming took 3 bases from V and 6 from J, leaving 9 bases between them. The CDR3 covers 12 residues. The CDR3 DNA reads TGTGCCAGTAGTATGGGTTTTGGCGAGCAGTACTTC. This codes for CASSMGFGEQYF.

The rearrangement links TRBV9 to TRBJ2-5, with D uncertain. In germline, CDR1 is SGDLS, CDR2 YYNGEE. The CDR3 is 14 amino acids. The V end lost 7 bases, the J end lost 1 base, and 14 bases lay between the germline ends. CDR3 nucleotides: TGTGCCAGCGGCACGTCTGAGCTCCAAGAGACCCAGTACTTC. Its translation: CASGTSELQETQYF. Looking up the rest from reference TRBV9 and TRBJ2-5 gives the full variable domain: DSGVTQTPKHLITATGQRVTLRCSPRSGDLSVYWYQQSLDQGLQFLIQYYNGEERAKGNILERFSAQQFPDLHSELNLSSLELGDSALYFCASGTSELQETQYFGPGTRLLVL.

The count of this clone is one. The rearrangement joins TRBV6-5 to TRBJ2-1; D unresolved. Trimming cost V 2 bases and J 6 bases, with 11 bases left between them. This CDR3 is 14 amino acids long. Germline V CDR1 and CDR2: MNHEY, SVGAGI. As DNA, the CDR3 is TGTGCCAGCAGTTACGAGGCCGAGTCCAATGAGCAGTTCTTC. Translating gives CASSYEAESNEQFF.

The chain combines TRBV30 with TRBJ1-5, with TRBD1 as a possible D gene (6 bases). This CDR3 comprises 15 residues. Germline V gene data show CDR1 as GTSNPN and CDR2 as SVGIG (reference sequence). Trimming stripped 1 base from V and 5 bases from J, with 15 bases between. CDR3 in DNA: TGTGCCTGGAGTGGAGGGGGGGAGCTGGATCAGCCCCAGCATTTT. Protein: CAWSGGGELDQPQHF.

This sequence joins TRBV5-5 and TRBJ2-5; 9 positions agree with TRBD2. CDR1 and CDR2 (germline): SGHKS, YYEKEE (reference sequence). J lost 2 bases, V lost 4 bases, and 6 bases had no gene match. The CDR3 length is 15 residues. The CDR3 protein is CASSTRLAVQETQYF. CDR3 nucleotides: TGTGCCAGCAGCACCCGACTAGCGGTGCAAGAGACCCAGTACTTC.

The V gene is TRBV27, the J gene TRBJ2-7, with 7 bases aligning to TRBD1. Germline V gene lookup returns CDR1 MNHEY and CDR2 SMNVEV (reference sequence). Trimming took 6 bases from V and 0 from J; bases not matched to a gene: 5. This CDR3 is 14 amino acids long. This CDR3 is CASRETGSSYEQYF. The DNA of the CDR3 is TGTGCCAGCAGGGAGACAGGGTCCTCCTACGAGCAGTACTTC.